This TCR beta chain is from a study of blood T cells in healthy people across ages. Study observations and caveats: TCR beta diversity correlated strongly with naive T cell percentage.

Each donor was a healthy Caucasian individual from Russia, aged about 6 to 100. RNA extraction gave at least 5 micrograms of total RNA per sample. Germline V gene lookup returns CDR1 LGHNA and CDR2 YNFKEQ. CDR3 length: 15 amino acids. Trimming removed 0 bases at V and 10 bases at J, with 19 bases between. A J-beta primer mix and a sample-barcoded 5' primer were used in a second PCR of about 7 to 11 cycles. A template-switch adaptor with 12 random nucleotides tagged each cDNA molecule. In TCRdb, the 5' RACE reads were re-called with MiXCR into one record per CDR3 protein. The table shows 590,000 or so distinct CDR3 sequences, with less than 35% occurring only once. Concerning this clonotype: Its target is not known.

V gene TRBV4-2 combines with J gene TRBJ2-7, with a weak D call TRBD1 (6 bases). The specimen was blood. This receptor was identified in a woman of 80 years or more in good health. CDR3 sequence reads: CASSQDLGTSYKQYF. The CDR3, as DNA: TGTGCCAGCAGCCAAGATCTAGGGACAAGTTACAAACAGTACTTC.